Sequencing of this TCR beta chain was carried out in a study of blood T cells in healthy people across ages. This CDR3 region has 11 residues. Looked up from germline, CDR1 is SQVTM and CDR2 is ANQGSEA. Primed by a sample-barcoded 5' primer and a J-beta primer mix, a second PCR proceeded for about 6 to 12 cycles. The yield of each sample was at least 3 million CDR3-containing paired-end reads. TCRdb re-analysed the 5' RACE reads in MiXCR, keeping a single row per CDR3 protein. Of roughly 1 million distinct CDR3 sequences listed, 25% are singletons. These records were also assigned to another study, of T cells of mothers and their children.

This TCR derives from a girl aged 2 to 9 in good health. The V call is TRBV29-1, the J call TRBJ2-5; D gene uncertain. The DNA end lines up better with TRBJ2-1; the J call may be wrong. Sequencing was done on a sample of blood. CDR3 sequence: CSVETANEQFF. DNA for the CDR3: TGCAGCGTTGAAACAGCGAATGAGCAGTTCTTC.